The 29 T cell receptor beta chains in this list originate from one sample, sequenced in a study of monozygotic twins with inflammatory bowel disease. TCRdb reanalyzed the 5' RACE reads and collapses them to one entry per CDR3 protein, without DNA. The sample totals approximately 400,000 distinct CDR3 sequences. Sample: blood. All receptors derive from a human donor with ulcerative colitis or Crohn's disease, or a healthy co-twin of an affected twin (not recorded which).

The rearrangement joins TRBV12-3 or TRBV12-4 to TRBJ2-3; checking the TCRdb D call of TRBD2 is not possible without DNA. CDR3 length: 19 residues. The CDR3 here is CASSSLPTPLAAIADTQYF.

The chain carries TRBV3-1 and TRBJ1-4. CDR1 is LGHDT and CDR2 is YNNKEL in the germline V gene (reference sequence). The CDR3 loop spans 12 amino acids. CDR3 protein: CASSQGGEKLFF.

The chain employs TRBV5-6 and TRBJ2-3. There are 14 residues in the CDR3. Germline V lookup: CDR1 SGHDT, CDR2 YYEEEE. The CDR3 region is CASSLPSGSDTQYF.

The chain combines TRBV5-1 with TRBJ1-4. Germline CDR1 reads SGHRS; CDR2 reads YFSETQ. The CDR3 has 14 residues. The CDR3 here is CASSVEAANEKLFF.

This chain joins TRBV7-2 and TRBJ2-7; TCRdb calls TRBD2, which cannot be checked without DNA. The CDR3 contains 13 residues. Germline CDR1 and CDR2: SGHTA and FQGNSA. The chain's CDR3 is CASSSRGWNEQYF.

This chain connects TRBV27 to TRBJ2-1; TCRdb returns TRBD1, unconfirmable since there is no DNA. Germline CDR1 is MNHEY and CDR2 is SMNVEV (reference sequence). The CDR3 has 15 amino acids. This CDR3 is CASTTNIRGTNEQFF.

The V and J genes are TRBV5-1 and TRBJ1-5; TCRdb indicates TRBD1, and absent DNA this call remains unverified. CDR3 size: 14 residues. Looked up from germline, CDR1 is SGHRS and CDR2 is YFSETQ. The CDR3 sequence: CASSVGTGGEPQHF.

This chain uses TRBV11-1 with TRBJ2-1; without DNA, the TCRdb call of TRBD2 cannot be checked. The germline V gene encodes CDR1 SGHAT and CDR2 FQDESV (reference sequence). This CDR3 comprises 19 residues. Here the CDR3 reads CASSFPVRLAGIAYNEQFF.

This chain connects TRBV12-3 or TRBV12-4 to TRBJ1-1. The CDR3 is made up of 16 amino acids. The CDR3: CASSFSGRIMNTEAFF.

The gene calls are TRBV11-2 and TRBJ2-1; TCRdb picks TRBD2, but there is no DNA to check that call. CDR3 length equals 18 residues. From germline, CDR1 is SGHAT and CDR2 FQNNGV. The chain's CDR3 is CASSRRGLAGGARNEQFF.

V is TRBV9 and J is TRBJ2-2; TCRdb designates TRBD2, a call that cannot be tested without DNA. This CDR3 spans 16 amino acids. In germline, CDR1 is SGDLS, CDR2 YYNGEE. CDR3 amino acids: CASSVASGRDTGELFF.

The J gene is TRBJ2-5, the V gene TRBV11-2; lacking DNA, the TRBD2 call made by TCRdb goes unchecked. The CDR3 runs to 15 residues. Per germline, CDR1 SGHAT and CDR2 FQNNGV. The CDR3 protein is CASSSRPLQGETQYF.

The rearrangement uses TRBV9 and TRBJ2-5; TCRdb designates TRBD1, a call that cannot be tested without DNA. The CDR3 has 13 amino acids. CDR1 is SGDLS, CDR2 YYNGEE, per germline. CDR3 loop: CASSVAGEETQYF.

This chain links TRBV11-2 with TRBJ1-6. This CDR3 comprises 15 residues. Germline V lookup: CDR1 SGHAT, CDR2 FQNNGV. The CDR3 is CASSLGSSDGSPLHF.

The chain has TRBV6-2 or TRBV6-3 and TRBJ1-5; the D call from TCRdb, TRBD1, cannot be confirmed without DNA. This CDR3 is 14 amino acids long. CDR1 is MNHEY and CDR2 is SVGEGT in the germline V gene. Here the CDR3 reads CASTLGGGRQPQHF.

The chain combines TRBV4-3 with TRBJ1-3; TCRdb's D call, TRBD1, is unchecked because there is no DNA. This CDR3 spans 16 amino acids. CDR1 is LGHNA and CDR2 is YSLEER in the germline V gene. This CDR3 reads CASSQDWRGQGNAIYF.

This chain uses TRBV5-1 with TRBJ2-7. Germline V gives CDR1 SGHRS, CDR2 YFSETQ. The CDR3 is made up of 14 amino acids. The CDR3 loop is CASSLLQSSYEQYF.

CDR3 residues: CASSYSPAGIFANTGELFF. This sequence joins TRBV6-2 or TRBV6-3 and TRBJ2-2; the TCRdb call, TRBD2, lacks DNA for checking. The V gene's germline CDR1 is MNHEY and CDR2 SVGEGT. The CDR3 runs to 19 residues.

The chain recombines TRBV20-1 with TRBJ2-7; TCRdb returns TRBD2, unconfirmable since there is no DNA. CDR1 is DFQATT, CDR2 SNEGSKA, per germline (reference sequence). The CDR3 has 14 amino acids. CDR3 region: CSAGPGSGVYEQYF.

V and J are TRBV5-5 and TRBJ2-5; TCRdb selects TRBD1, and the lack of DNA leaves this call unchecked. The germline gives CDR1 SGHKS, CDR2 YYEKEE (reference sequence). CDR3 length: 14 amino acids. This chain's CDR3 is CASSPQDRAETQYF.

This rearrangement joins TRBV6-5 to TRBJ2-2; TCRdb picks TRBD2, but there is no DNA to check that call. In germline, CDR1 is MNHEY, CDR2 SVGAGI. This CDR3 is 19 amino acids long. The CDR3 sequence: CASSYSATGTSGFTGELFF.

The rearrangement uses TRBV28 and TRBJ2-2; TCRdb's D call of TRBD1 is untestable without DNA. Germline V lookup: CDR1 MDHEN, CDR2 SYDVKM. The CDR3 extends over 12 amino acids. The CDR3 loop is CASGGPTGELFF.

The rearrangement joins TRBV2 to TRBJ2-3; the TCRdb D gene call, TRBD2, has no DNA to confirm it. This CDR3 has 14 residues. Germline V gene lookup returns CDR1 SNHLY and CDR2 FYNNEI. The CDR3 sequence: CASYKEEVADTQYF.

V usage is TRBV12-3 or TRBV12-4 and J usage is TRBJ1-5. This CDR3 region has 13 residues. CDR3 residues: CASSLVSGQPQHF.

The chain recombines TRBV10-3 with TRBJ2-2; TCRdb's assignment of TRBD1 cannot be checked, as there is no DNA. Germline V gene data show CDR1 as ENHRY and CDR2 as SYGVKD. The CDR3 is 14 amino acids. The chain's CDR3 is CAIRNRENTGELFF.

The genes are TRBV28 and TRBJ2-7; TCRdb's D call, TRBD2, is unchecked because there is no DNA. This CDR3 is built from 19 residues. The V gene's germline CDR1 is MDHEN and CDR2 SYDVKM. CDR3: CASSLSSRGLAGFGYEQYF.

V usage is TRBV4-2 and J usage is TRBJ1-2. This CDR3 is built from 16 residues. Germline CDR1 LGHNA, CDR2 YNFKEQ. The CDR3 loop is CASSQDRGGGYYGYTF.

The J gene is TRBJ1-1, the V gene TRBV27; TCRdb designates TRBD1, a call that cannot be tested without DNA. Per the germline V gene, CDR1 is MNHEY and CDR2 is SMNVEV (reference sequence). The CDR3 spans 15 residues. The chain's CDR3 is CASSLAGGKNTEAFF.

This chain joins TRBV6-1 and TRBJ1-4; TCRdb gives TRBD1 as the D gene, but with no DNA this cannot be confirmed. The length of the CDR3 is 13 residues. CDR1 and CDR2 (germline): MNHNS, SASEGT. The CDR3 here is CATQGQGYEKLFF.